A single sample is the source of the 9 T cell receptor beta chains below, sequenced in a study of T cells in Graves' hyperthyroidism and ophthalmopathy (dated by TCRdb to about 2019). The library was made by multiplex PCR. Sequencer: Illumina HiSeq 2000. The TCR beta CDR3 regions were amplified from RNA transcripts. For the first round of RT-PCR on the TCR CDR3, the HTBI primer set was used together with the Qiagen OneStep RT-PCR kit. Using fastp at Q25 and MiXCR, TCRdb reprocessed the public reads and kept productive beta chains. CDR3 protein sequences are deduplicated, and each keeps its most common genes and DNA. Present in this sample are approximately 300,000 distinct CDR3 sequences, around 15% of which were seen just once. Just over 55% of the sample comes from the top ten. The sequencing sample was made of blood. The receptors were gathered from a woman aged 55-70 years with Graves' ophthalmopathy.

This clonotype was observed many times. V and J are TRBV3-1 and TRBJ2-1; no definite D call. The CDR3 is made up of 15 amino acids. Germline loops: CDR1 LGHDT, CDR2 YNNKEL (reference sequence). V was shortened by 1 base and J by 0 bases, with 7 bases between the two germline ends. In nucleotides, the CDR3 is TGTGCCAGCAGCCAAGGCAGGAGCTCCTACAATGAGCAGTTCTTC. It yields the protein CASSQGRSSYNEQFF.

This chain uses TRBV4-3 with TRBJ2-7, with 10 bases lining up with TRBD1. CDR1 and CDR2 (germline): LGHNA, YSLEER. The CDR3 is 17 residues long. J gave up 3 bases and V 1 base, and 9 bases lay outside the gene matches. CDR3 loop: CASSQGTTGGAFYEQYF. The CDR3 DNA reads as TGCGCCAGCAGCCAAGGAACGACAGGGGGCGCTTTCTACGAGCAGTACTTC.

This clonotype was counted at least ten times. V is TRBV20-1 and J is TRBJ2-1; TRBD2 is a possible D gene (6 bases). Germline assignment: CDR1 DFQATT and CDR2 SNEGSKA (reference sequence). The germline V and J ends were trimmed by 4 bases and 0 bases, with 16 bases remaining between them. The CDR3 loop spans 16 amino acids. The CDR3 bases are TGCAGTGCTACCCCCCATAGCGGCAGCTCCTACAATGAGCAGTTCTTC. This gives the protein CSATPHSGSSYNEQFF.

This clonotype showed up many times. The gene calls are TRBV2 and TRBJ1-2; 8 nucleotides match TRBD1. The CDR3 loop spans 14 amino acids. CDR1 and CDR2 from the germline V gene are SNHLY and FYNNEI. V was pared by 11 bases and J by 4 bases, with 12 bases of the junction left unmatched. The CDR3 loop is CAGRRSGGGYGYTF. The DNA of the CDR3 is TGTGCCGGTCGACGCTCAGGGGGCGGCTATGGCTACACCTTC.

The gene calls are TRBV5-5 and TRBJ2-4, with D maybe TRBD1 (6 bases). This CDR3 region has 16 residues. Germline V gives CDR1 SGHKS, CDR2 YYEKEE (reference sequence). Deletions cut 1 base from V and 7 bases from J, with 18 bases between. As DNA, the CDR3 is TGTGCCAGCAGCTTGAATGGCAGGGGCCCGCAGAACATTCAGTACTTC. The encoded protein is CASSLNGRGPQNIQYF.

The chain joins TRBV15 to TRBJ2-2, with TRBD1 as a possible D gene (6 bases). The CDR3 covers 17 residues. V dropped 1 base and J dropped 1 base, with 13 bases sitting between them. Germline V gene sequence: CDR1 LNHNV, CDR2 YYDKDF (reference sequence). The CDR3 reads CATSRVLRGKNTGELFF. The CDR3, as DNA: TGTGCCACCAGCAGAGTCTTAAGGGGGAAGAACACCGGGGAGCTGTTTTTT.

At least ten counts were recorded for this clonotype. This chain links TRBV6-2 or TRBV6-3 with TRBJ1-1, with 9 bases lining up with TRBD1. Germline V gives CDR1 MNHEY, CDR2 SVGEGT. The junction had 2 bases not matched to a gene; V was cut back by 2 bases and J by 1 base. This CDR3 spans 15 amino acids. The CDR3 sequence: CASSYRTGANTEAFF. The CDR3 DNA sequence: TGTGCCAGCAGTTACCGGACAGGGGCGAACACTGAAGCTTTCTTT.

This clonotype was observed a handful of times. The chain employs TRBV19 and TRBJ2-1, with D perhaps TRBD1 or TRBD2 (5 bases each). CDR1 is LNHDA and CDR2 is SQIVND in the germline V gene (reference sequence). V dropped 2 bases and J dropped 4 bases, with 9 bases sitting between them. CDR3 length: 14 amino acids. The CDR3 coding sequence is TGTGCCAGTAGTATACGGGGCCCATACAATGAGCAGTTCTTC. Protein sequence: CASSIRGPYNEQFF.

About this clonotype itself: Possible read error: a much larger clone is one base away. The chain employs TRBV5-1 and TRBJ1-1; D remains ambiguous. There are 15 residues in the CDR3. V was trimmed by 4 bases and J by 1 base, leaving 14 bases between them. Germline CDR1 reads SGHRS; CDR2 reads YFSETQ. The CDR3 sequence is CASSPASTTNTEAFF. The CDR3 nucleotides read TGCGCCAGCAGCCCGGCATCCACGACGAACACTGAAGCTTTCTTT.